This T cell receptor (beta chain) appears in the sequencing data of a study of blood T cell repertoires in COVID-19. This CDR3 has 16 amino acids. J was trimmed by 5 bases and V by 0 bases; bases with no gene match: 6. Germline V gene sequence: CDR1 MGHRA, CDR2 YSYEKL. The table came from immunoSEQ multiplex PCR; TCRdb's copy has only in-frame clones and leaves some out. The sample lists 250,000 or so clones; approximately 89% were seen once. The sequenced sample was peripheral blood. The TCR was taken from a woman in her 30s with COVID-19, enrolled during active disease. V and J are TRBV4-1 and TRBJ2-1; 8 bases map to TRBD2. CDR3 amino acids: CASSQEGTRGNNEQFF. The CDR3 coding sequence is TGCGCCAGCAGCCAAGAAGGGACTAGAGGCAACAATGAGCAGTTCTTC.